This TCR beta chain came from a study of blood T cells in healthy people across ages (dated by TCRdb to between 2015 and 2016). Turning to the overall study: Template switching captured roughly one uniquely barcoded TCR beta cDNA molecule per two T cells in model experiments. To track age-related changes in TCR beta repertoire diversity, the study relied on deep sequencing normalized with unique cDNA molecular identifiers. The donors were divided into four age groups: young (average around 16 years), middle-aged (approximately 39), aged (about 61) and long-lived (more than 75). To avoid experimental bias, donors of different ages were randomly spread across the sequencing lanes. Using the same blood draw, the study looked at two additional independent replicas of 1 million unique cDNA reads for two donors, one aged 18 to 30 and the other aged 80 or older. Study-wide conclusions, independent of this receptor: Total diversity estimates from one million sequenced T cells were considered lower bounds and underestimates. Because profiling used bulk unsorted PBMCs, naive and antigen-experienced compartments could not be compared conclusively. Observed TCR beta diversity per million T cells fell roughly linearly with age, and a significant reduction was already apparent by age around 40. A strong correlation was found between observed TCR beta diversity and the percentage of naive T cells measured by flow cytometry. Donor CMV infection status was unknown, potentially confounding age-related changes in expanded clonotypes. Compared with the aged group, more naive CD4+ T cells, fewer expanded clones and increased TCR diversity were shown by the long-lived group, suggesting age selection.

Notes on this clonotype: Its specific antigen is unknown. Per-base quality was not reported, and no clone a single base away is much larger than it.

Donors were a few dozen systemically healthy Caucasian individuals from Russia aged about 6 to 100 years. Each donor gave approximately 9.3 milliliters of peripheral blood, collected into EDTA-treated Vacutainer tubes. Ficoll-Paque density-gradient centrifugation was used to isolate PBMCs, with at least 7 million per sample. Trizol reagent was used to extract total RNA from the PBMCs, yielding at least 6 micrograms per sample. For every donor, flow cytometry on a PBMC aliquot measured the percentage of naive CD45RAhigh/CD27high T cells. The library was generated by 5' RACE. TCRdb shows the sequencer as Illumina HiSeq 2500. A second PCR of about 7 to 12 cycles was run with a J-beta primer mix and a sample-barcoded 5' primer. A template-switch 5' adaptor carrying 12 random nucleotides introduced a unique molecular identifier onto each TCR beta cDNA molecule. At least 3 million CDR3-containing paired-end reads were obtained from each sample. The Mint cDNA synthesis kit, primed by a TRBC-specific oligonucleotide, was used to synthesize first-strand cDNA from all RNA. All cDNA was treated with uracil-DNA glycosylase and then went through a first 18-cycle PCR with the universal primers M1SS and BC2_uni_R. On the study's bioinformatics: Normalization of each sample was performed by random selection of 1 million high-quality reads, each carrying a distinct molecular identifier. Reads with shared molecular identifiers were discarded instead of being binned into consensus sequences. MiTCR, with a Q25 quality threshold and the strictest error-elimination algorithm, was used for CDR3 identification, clonotype clustering and error correction. A nonparametric unseen species model with Euler transformation was used to estimate a lower bound on total TCR beta diversity. TCRdb redid the processing of the public reads, applying fastp at Q25 and MiXCR, and retained in-frame beta chains. Each CDR3 protein appears once, grouped with its most common genes and DNA. These V and J calls originate from TCRdb's pipeline instead of the authors' own analysis. The sample table records about 640,000 distinct CDR3 sequences; 25% to 30% of these occur just once. The ten largest clonotypes hold approximately 15% of the sample.

Sequenced sample: blood. The TCR comes from a woman of 80 years or more in good health.

The DNA reads TGCAGCGTTGACGGTGGGGGGCCGGGAGATACGCAGTATTTT. This gives the protein CSVDGGGPGDTQYF. The chain is assembled from TRBV29-1 and TRBJ2-3; the D gene assignment is perhaps TRBD1 or TRBD2, with each matching 6 bases. The CDR3 runs 14 residues from the cysteine to the phenylalanine. Here the CDR3 DNA is all that survives: 42 bases in frame from base 1. CDR1 is given as SQVTM and CDR2 as ANQGSEA, both from the germline V gene. V gives up 3 bases and J gives up 5 bases, and the segment between their germline ends measures 15 bases.